Below, 28 T cell receptor beta chains from the same sample are listed, as sequenced in a study of Graves' ophthalmopathy and Graves' hyperthyroidism. Researchers took RNA transcripts and amplified TCR beta CDR3 regions from them. Second-round multiplex PCR came after a first-round RT-PCR that employed HTBI primers. MiXCR, run by TCRdb on the multiplex PCR reads, gives a single entry per CDR3 protein. Among around 1.1 million distinct CDR3 sequences listed, roughly 35% were seen once. Sequencing was done on a sample of peripheral blood or thyroid tissue (not recorded which). The source of these receptors is an adult man with Graves' hyperthyroidism.

This clonotype was counted between two and nine times. Compared with germline, one end of the junction differs, possibly owing to a read error. The chain uses TRBV7-9 and TRBJ2-2; TRBD1 aligns across 7 bases. The CDR3 is made up of 15 amino acids. The germline CDR1 and CDR2 sequences are SEHNR and FQNEAQ (reference sequence). The DNA for the CDR3 is TGTGCTAGCAGCGCCGGGACAGTGAACACCGGGGAGCTGTTTTTT. This sequence encodes CASSAGTVNTGELFF.

Many counts were recorded for this clonotype. This sequence joins TRBV2 and TRBJ2-7; D is unresolved. The CDR3 is 11 amino acids. Germline V CDR1 and CDR2: SNHLY, FYNNEI. Trimming left V 1 base short and J 11 bases short, with 9 bases between. The CDR3 bases are TGTGCCAGCAGTGAAGGAATGATCAAGTACTTC. Its protein product is CASSEGMIKYF.

Only one count was recorded for this clonotype. This chain links TRBV19 with TRBJ1-6; 9 nucleotides agree with TRBD1. The V gene's germline CDR1 is LNHDA and CDR2 SQIVND (reference sequence). The CDR3 consists of 16 residues. V was pared by 2 bases and J by 14 bases, with 13 bases of the junction left unmatched. The CDR3 region has the DNA TGTGCCAGTAGTATACTCGGGACAGGGCCTCCTAAATCCCTCCACTTT. The encoded protein is CASSILGTGPPKSLHF.

V usage is TRBV11-2 and J usage is TRBJ1-1, with D possibly TRBD1 on 6 matching bases. The germline V and J ends were trimmed by 6 bases and 5 bases, with 16 bases remaining between them. CDR1 and CDR2 (germline): SGHAT, FQNNGV. CDR3 length: 14 amino acids. The CDR3 nucleotides read TGTGCCAGCAGTCGTACAGGGTTCAATACTGAAGCTTTCTTT. Translated, it gives CASSRTGFNTEAFF.

This sequence joins TRBV7-2 and TRBJ1-4; D call uncertain. V shed 3 bases and J shed 7 bases, with 12 bases lying between them. CDR1 SGHTA and CDR2 FQGNSA come from the germline V gene. The CDR3 contains 14 residues. The CDR3 sequence: CASSFGAGVEKLFF. In nucleotides, the CDR3 is TGTGCCAGCAGCTTTGGTGCTGGGGTTGAAAAACTGTTTTTT. Full variable domain (missing parts from reference TRBV7-2 and TRBJ1-4): GAGVSQSPSNKVTEKGKDVELRCDPISGHTALYWYRQSLGQGLEFLIYFQGNSAPDKSGLPSDRFSAERTGGSVSTLTIQRTQQEDSAVYLCASSFGAGVEKLFFGSGTQLSVL.

This clonotype was seen a few times. The genes are TRBV5-4 and TRBJ1-1, with TRBD1 matching 9 bases. V shed 5 bases, J shed 5 bases, and the junction held 7 bases outside the gene matches. The V gene's germline CDR1 is SGHNT and CDR2 YYREEE (reference sequence). CDR3 length: 14 amino acids. The CDR3: CASSPTGGLTEAFF. The CDR3 DNA reads TGTGCCAGCAGTCCTACAGGGGGCTTAACTGAAGCTTTCTTT.

The V call is TRBV28, the J call TRBJ2-7; D perhaps matches TRBD1 (5 bases). The length of the CDR3 is 14 residues. V lost 6 bases and J lost 3, with 15 bases in between. The germline gives CDR1 MDHEN, CDR2 SYDVKM. The CDR3 nucleotides are TGTGCCAGCAGGACATGGCAAGGGGTCTACGAGCAGTACTTC. It codes for CASRTWQGVYEQYF.

The J gene is TRBJ2-7, the V gene TRBV7-2, with D tentatively TRBD2 (5 bases). V lost 1 base and J lost 7, with 20 bases in between. The CDR3 runs 16 residues. Germline lookup yields CDR1 SGHTA and CDR2 FQGNSA. CDR3 region: CASSLGIGSSYEEQYF. Written as DNA, the CDR3 is TGTGCCAGCAGCTTAGGGATAGGGAGCTCCTACGAGGAGCAGTACTTC. Together with reference TRBV7-2 and TRBJ2-7, the CDR3 gives the full variable domain: GAGVSQSPSNKVTEKGKDVELRCDPISGHTALYWYRQSLGQGLEFLIYFQGNSAPDKSGLPSDRFSAERTGGSVSTLTIQRTQQEDSAVYLCASSLGIGSSYEEQYFGPGTRLTVT.

The chain joins TRBV5-1 to TRBJ2-7; 7 nucleotides match TRBD2. This CDR3 is 14 amino acids long. Germline V gene sequence: CDR1 SGHRS, CDR2 YFSETQ. Trimming removed 0 bases from V and 5 bases from J; junction bases left unmatched: 5. CDR3 protein: CASSLDWGGDEQYF. CDR3 DNA: TGCGCCAGCAGCTTGGATTGGGGGGGAGACGAGCAGTACTTC.

This clonotype has only a few counts. A junction end diverges from the germline sequence, so it may reflect a read error. The chain uses TRBV6-1 and TRBJ2-2; 8 positions agree with TRBD1. Germline V lookup: CDR1 MNHNS, CDR2 SASEGT. This CDR3 is 16 amino acids long. CDR3 protein: CASRAPGGAKTGELFF. The CDR3 region has the DNA TGTGCCAGCAGAGCCCCAGGGGGCGCGAAGACCGGGGAGCTGTTTTTT.

This clonotype was observed at least ten times. This chain connects TRBV7-6 to TRBJ1-6; D is uncertain. Trimming removed 5 bases at V and 5 bases at J, with 10 bases between. The CDR3 sequence is 14 residues long. CDR1 and CDR2 from the germline V gene are SGHVS and FNYEAQ. The CDR3 protein is CASSVAVDNSPLHF. CDR3 DNA sequence: TGTGCCAGCAGCGTCGCAGTCGATAATTCACCCCTCCACTTT.

This clonotype was detected ten times or more. The rearrangement uses TRBV7-2 and TRBJ1-6, with a weak D call TRBD1 (6 bases). Germline assignment: CDR1 SGHTA and CDR2 FQGNSA. There are 18 residues in the CDR3. Trimming took off 4 bases at V and 6 bases at J, with 22 bases between the two ends. The CDR3 is CASSSSQPGQGRNSPLHF. CDR3 sequence (DNA): TGTGCCAGCAGCTCATCCCAACCTGGGCAGGGGCGTAATTCACCCCTCCACTTT.

Concerning this clonotype: One base away lies a much larger clone, so this may be a sequencing read error. This chain uses TRBV24-1 with TRBJ2-5; 10 nucleotides match TRBD1. In germline, CDR1 is KGHDR, CDR2 SFDVKD. The CDR3 is made up of 17 amino acids. V dropped 3 bases and J dropped 7; count of bases not matched to a gene: 13. CDR3: CATSDPGQGDWRGTQYF. DNA for the CDR3: TGTGCCACCAGTGATCCCGGACAGGGGGATTGGAGAGGGACCCAGTACTTC.

The chain couples TRBV20-1 to TRBJ2-3; the D is unclear. From germline, CDR1 is DFQATT and CDR2 SNEGSKA (reference sequence). Between the trimmed V and J ends, which lost 1 base and 2 bases, there was a span of 10 bases. The CDR3 extends over 14 amino acids. The CDR3 sequence: CSARADSYTDTQYF. The CDR3 DNA is TGCAGTGCTAGAGCCGACTCCTACACAGATACGCAGTATTTT.

Only a few counts were recorded for this clonotype. This chain uses TRBV10-3 with TRBJ2-7; 9 bases map to TRBD2. Trimming at V came to 4 bases and at J to 4 bases, leaving 8 bases not matched to a gene. CDR1 is ENHRY and CDR2 is SYGVKD in the germline V gene. The CDR3 is 15 amino acids. The CDR3 is CAISGGGRAKYEQYF. The DNA of the CDR3 is TGTGCCATCAGTGGGGGCGGGAGGGCCAAGTACGAGCAGTACTTC.

This clonotype has a handful of counts. J is TRBJ1-5 and V is TRBV4-1, with D perhaps matching TRBD1 (6 bases). V was pared by 1 base and J by 3 bases, with 10 bases between. The V gene's germline CDR1 is MGHRA and CDR2 YSYEKL. CDR3 size: 15 residues. The CDR3 nucleotides read TGCGCCAGCAGCCAAGCACAGGGCCCCAATCAGCCCCAGCATTTT. The encoded protein is CASSQAQGPNQPQHF.

A word on this clonotype: The limits of the CDR3 on the DNA are not certain, so only TCRdb's listed CDR3 is given. The rearrangement links TRBV29-1 to TRBJ2-5; the table names TRBD1, a call not compared with the DNA. CDR1 is SQVTM and CDR2 is ANQGSEA in the germline V gene. The CDR3 spans 22 amino acids, including both terminal residues. The CDR3 loop is CSDLSTVIGYTFGSGTKETQYF.

The genes are TRBV5-6 and TRBJ2-7, with TRBD1 matching 7 bases. There are 15 residues in the CDR3. The trim removed 7 bases at V and 0 bases at J, leaving 10 bases unmatched. CDR1 and CDR2 (germline): SGHDT, YYEEEE. The CDR3 protein is CASSPSGGNSYEQYF. CDR3 DNA: TGTGCCAGCTCACCCTCAGGGGGAAACTCCTACGAGCAGTACTTC.

The sample holds one count of this clonotype. V gene TRBV7-2 combines with J gene TRBJ2-7; 9 bases are shared with TRBD1. CDR1 SGHTA and CDR2 FQGNSA come from the germline V gene. The CDR3 is 17 amino acids. With 5 bases clipped from V and 4 bases from J, the junction kept 15 bases outside the gene matches. In DNA form, the CDR3 reads TGTGCCAGCAGCCCCGCCCGGGTCGGGACAGGGTTTTACGAGCAGTACTTC. It is translated as CASSPARVGTGFYEQYF. Combining the CDR3 with reference TRBV7-2 and TRBJ2-7 gives the whole variable domain GAGVSQSPSNKVTEKGKDVELRCDPISGHTALYWYRQSLGQGLEFLIYFQGNSAPDKSGLPSDRFSAERTGGSVSTLTIQRTQQEDSAVYLCASSPARVGTGFYEQYFGPGTRLTVT.

This clonotype has a count of ten or more. The V and J genes are TRBV2 and TRBJ1-6; D perhaps matches TRBD1 (5 bases). Germline V lookup: CDR1 SNHLY, CDR2 FYNNEI. Trimming shortened V by 5 bases and J by 7 bases, and 15 bases separated the two germline ends. This CDR3 region has 15 residues. The CDR3 nucleotides read TGTGCCAGCAGTTCCCCCGGGACCACCAATTCACCCCTCCACTTT. Its protein product is CASSSPGTTNSPLHF.

This chain uses TRBV15 with TRBJ1-5; 7 nucleotides align to TRBD1. There are 14 residues in the CDR3. The trim removed 8 bases at V and 9 bases at J, leaving 13 bases unmatched. CDR1 is LNHNV, CDR2 YYDKDF, per germline (reference sequence). The CDR3 spells CATGKQGSTWPQHF. Here the CDR3 DNA reads TGTGCCACCGGGAAACAGGGGTCTACCTGGCCCCAGCATTTT.

Remarks on this clonotype: It may be a read error: a sequence one base away is much more abundant. This chain links TRBV20-1 with TRBJ2-7, with 10 bases identical to TRBD1. The germline V gene has CDR1 DFQATT and CDR2 SNEGSKA (reference sequence). J gave up 11 bases and V 6 bases, and 16 bases lay outside the gene matches. This CDR3 is built from 14 residues. CDR3 sequence reads: CSAVRSGQGRSEYF. The CDR3 DNA reads TGCAGTGCGGTTAGATCGGGACAGGGGAGATCGGAGTACTTC.

The chain couples TRBV12-3 or TRBV12-4 to TRBJ2-2; TRBD1 matches at 8 bases. This CDR3 spans 15 amino acids. Trimming took 6 bases from V and 5 from J; bases not matched to a gene: 8. The CDR3 DNA sequence: TGTGCCAGCAGGCAGAGGGACAGGACAACCGGGGAGCTGTTTTTT. Translated: CASRQRDRTTGELFF.

This clonotype appeared many times. This sequence joins TRBV20-1 and TRBJ1-5, with a tentative D call TRBD1 (6 bases). Germline V gene sequence: CDR1 DFQATT, CDR2 SNEGSKA (reference sequence). V gave up 6 bases and J gave up 0 bases, with 18 bases separating them. The CDR3 consists of 16 residues. As DNA, the CDR3 is TGCAGTGCAGCCACAGGGCGAGGGGATAGCAATCAGCCCCAGCATTTT. Encoded protein: CSAATGRGDSNQPQHF.

This clonotype was recorded a few times. The gene calls are TRBV5-1 and TRBJ1-1, with D possibly TRBD1 on 5 matching bases. The V and J ends lost 0 bases and 1 base respectively, with 22 bases between them. The CDR3 sequence is 19 residues long. Germline V lookup: CDR1 SGHRS, CDR2 YFSETQ. CDR3 residues: CASSLVQGFDLGPNTEAFF. The CDR3 region has the DNA TGCGCCAGCAGCTTGGTTCAGGGTTTTGACCTCGGTCCGAACACTGAAGCTTTCTTT.

This rearrangement joins TRBV30 to TRBJ2-5; D may correspond to TRBD1 or TRBD2 (5 bases each). This CDR3 has 10 residues. Germline CDR1 is GTSNPN and CDR2 is SVGIG (reference sequence). The germline V and J ends were trimmed by 5 bases and 4 bases, with 5 bases remaining between them. CDR3 coding DNA: TGTGCCTGGGGGGGAGAGACCCAGTACTTC. Protein sequence: CAWGGETQYF.

The sample holds a few counts of this clonotype. The CDR3 reads CASSFGQGVGPQHF. The CDR3 region has the DNA TGTGCCAGCAGTTTCGGACAGGGCGTAGGGCCCCAGCATTTT. The chain carries TRBV28 and TRBJ1-5, with TRBD1 matching 8 bases. The CDR3 is made up of 14 amino acids. Germline loops: CDR1 MDHEN, CDR2 SYDVKM. Trimming cost V 3 bases and J 9 bases; bases outside gene matches: 7.

The chain uses TRBV4-1 and TRBJ2-7; 10 nucleotides align to TRBD1. Germline assignment: CDR1 MGHRA and CDR2 YSYEKL. The CDR3 contains 16 residues. V was pared by 3 bases and J by 1 base, with 6 bases of the junction left unmatched. As DNA, the CDR3 is TGCGCCAGCAGCCAGGTCCGGGACAGGGGATCCTACGAGCAGTACTTC. The encoded protein is CASSQVRDRGSYEQYF.